These 30 T cell receptor beta chains were all obtained from the same sample, sequenced in a study of CD8+ T cells in alopecia areata. Extraction and reverse transcription of RNA yielded cDNA as the sequencing template. Sequenced by immunoSEQ multiplex PCR; TCRdb stores in-frame clones only, minus some. The table shows about 200,000 clones, with more than 50% occurring only once. The source material was CD8+ T cells sorted from blood. These receptors all stem from a human donor in good health.

This chain uses TRBV29-1 with TRBJ1-2; D is unresolved. The CDR3 length is 11 residues. The germline V and J ends were trimmed by 7 bases and 4 bases, with 10 bases remaining between them. The V gene's germline CDR1 is SQVTM and CDR2 ANQGSEA. Here the CDR3 DNA reads TGCAGCGCCCAGCACGCCTATGGCTACACCTTC. It codes for CSAQHAYGYTF.

This chain uses TRBV29-1 with TRBJ1-1; tentative D call: TRBD1 (5 bases). Trimming stripped 6 bases from V and 4 bases from J, with 15 bases between. Germline CDR1 reads SQVTM; CDR2 reads ANQGSEA. CDR3 length equals 13 residues. CDR3 in DNA: TGCAGCGTCGACCGGGGGTTCGGCACTGAAGCTTTCTTT. This translates into CSVDRGFGTEAFF.

There are a few counts of this clone. The genes are TRBV27 and TRBJ2-5; a possible D gene is TRBD2 (5 bases). Germline V gene data show CDR1 as MNHEY and CDR2 as SMNVEV (reference sequence). This CDR3 spans 12 amino acids. Between the trimmed V and J ends, which lost 5 bases and 5 bases, there was a span of 9 bases. CDR3 sequence (DNA): TGTGCCAGCAGTCCCACGGGGGAGACCCAGTACTTC. Protein: CASSPTGETQYF.

This clone was seen only a few times. The rearrangement links TRBV7-9 to TRBJ2-7, with no clear D. The V gene's germline CDR1 is SEHNR and CDR2 FQNEAQ (reference sequence). Trimming took 3 bases from V and 5 from J, leaving 8 bases between them. The CDR3 has 12 residues. CDR3 residues: CASSFIGDEQYF. In DNA form, the CDR3 reads TGTGCCAGCAGCTTTATTGGGGACGAGCAGTACTTC.

The chain carries TRBV7-3 and TRBJ2-3; TRBD2 is a possible D gene (7 bases). The CDR3 spans 14 residues. Looked up from germline, CDR1 is SGHTA and CDR2 is FQGTGA. V was pared by 8 bases and J by 2 bases, with 14 bases between. CDR3 sequence: CASATGGHTDTQYF. The DNA of the CDR3 is TGTGCCAGCGCGACGGGGGGCCACACAGATACGCAGTATTTT. Variable domain in full (rest from reference TRBV7-3 and TRBJ2-3): GAGVSQTPSNKVTEKGKYVELRCDPISGHTALYWYRQSLGQGPEFLIYFQGTGAADDSGLPNDRFFAVRPEGSVSTLKIQRTERGDSAVYLCASATGGHTDTQYFGPGTRLTVL.

The chain couples TRBV27 to TRBJ1-5; the D is unclear. Germline CDR1 is MNHEY and CDR2 is SMNVEV (reference sequence). The CDR3 loop spans 15 amino acids. Trimming pared 5 bases from V and 0 bases from J, leaving 11 bases between. CDR3 nucleotide sequence: TGTGCCAGCAGTCCCCTCCAGAATAGCAATCAGCCCCAGCATTTT. Translated, it gives CASSPLQNSNQPQHF.

The chain employs TRBV6-1 and TRBJ1-2; D is unclear. CDR3 size: 14 residues. CDR1 and CDR2 from the germline V gene are MNHNS and SASEGT. With 2 bases removed from V and 4 bases from J, the gap between germline ends came to 11 bases. In DNA form, the CDR3 reads TGTGCCAGCAGTGAACGTGAGGGATTCTATGGCTACACCTTC. Its translation is CASSEREGFYGYTF.

This clone was picked up a small number of times. The chain employs TRBV6-1 and TRBJ1-5; D call uncertain. Trimming left V 2 bases short and J 2 bases short, with 19 bases between. In germline, CDR1 is MNHNS, CDR2 SASEGT. The length of the CDR3 is 18 residues. CDR3 sequence reads: CASSESPWTVQRNQPQHF. The CDR3 DNA reads TGTGCCAGCAGTGAATCTCCTTGGACTGTACAACGCAATCAGCCCCAGCATTTT.

The table lists this clone with a few counts. This chain joins TRBV25-1 and TRBJ1-1, with D hard to call. This CDR3 comprises 15 residues. Germline loops: CDR1 MGHDK, CDR2 SYGVNS. V gave up 8 bases and J gave up 1 base, with 17 bases separating them. The CDR3 sequence is CASQGSAHRNTEAFF. CDR3 in DNA: TGTGCCAGCCAAGGTTCCGCCCATCGGAACACTGAAGCTTTCTTT.

The chain joins TRBV29-1 to TRBJ2-3, with TRBD2 matching over 7 bases. The CDR3 is 14 residues long. Per the germline V gene, CDR1 is SQVTM and CDR2 is ANQGSEA. J lost 4 bases, V lost 1 base, and 5 bases had no gene match. The CDR3 DNA reads TGCAGCGTTGAAGCAGGGCGGGGGTCAGATACGCAGTATTTT. Protein product: CSVEAGRGSDTQYF.

The V and J genes are TRBV11-2 and TRBJ2-1; the D gene is possibly TRBD2 (5 bases). Per the germline V gene, CDR1 is SGHAT and CDR2 is FQNNGV. The CDR3 is 16 amino acids. The V and J ends lost 1 base and 1 base respectively, with 11 bases between them. CDR3 sequence reads: CASSLAVRGSYNEQFF. The CDR3 DNA reads TGTGCCAGCAGCTTAGCAGTCCGAGGGTCCTACAATGAGCAGTTCTTC.

As DNA, the CDR3 is TGCAGCGACAGGGAGAGCACAGATACGCAGTATTTT. It specifies CSDRESTDTQYF. This chain links TRBV29-1 with TRBJ2-3; the D gene is possibly TRBD1 (6 bases). This CDR3 is built from 12 residues. The germline V gene has CDR1 SQVTM and CDR2 ANQGSEA. Trimming pared 7 bases from V and 0 bases from J, leaving 8 bases between.

The rearrangement links TRBV5-1 to TRBJ2-7, with TRBD1 matching 8 bases. J gave up 5 bases and V 6 bases, and 7 bases lay outside the gene matches. CDR1 and CDR2 from the germline V gene are SGHRS and YFSETQ. This CDR3 comprises 13 residues. DNA of the CDR3: TGCGCCAGCACGGACAGGGATTCTAACGAGCAGTACTTC. Its translation: CASTDRDSNEQYF.

The chain combines TRBV29-1 with TRBJ2-7, with 9 bases that match TRBD1. Per germline, CDR1 SQVTM and CDR2 ANQGSEA. The length of the CDR3 is 15 residues. V trimming: 0 bases; J trimming: 3 bases; junction bases outside the gene matches: 6. CDR3 sequence reads: CSVEDPGTGNYEQYF. CDR3 bases: TGCAGCGTTGAAGACCCCGGGACAGGGAACTACGAGCAGTACTTC.

This clone turned up a few times. This chain joins TRBV4-1 and TRBJ2-7, with a possible D match to TRBD2 (7 bases). The germline V and J ends were trimmed by 5 bases and 6 bases, with 26 bases remaining between them. The CDR3 is made up of 17 amino acids. Per the germline V gene, CDR1 is MGHRA and CDR2 is YSYEKL. CDR3 residues: CASSGLTAGAGGGEQYF. CDR3 sequence (DNA): TGCGCCAGCAGCGGACTAACGGCGGGGGCTGGCGGCGGCGAGCAGTACTTC.

This clone was observed a handful of times. J is TRBJ2-7 and V is TRBV5-1; the match to TRBD2 covers 9 bases. In germline, CDR1 is SGHRS, CDR2 YFSETQ. V was pared by 4 bases and J by 2 bases, with 10 bases of the junction left unmatched. The CDR3 is made up of 16 amino acids. The chain's CDR3 is CASSGPESGGTYEQYF. As DNA, the CDR3 is TGCGCCAGCAGCGGGCCGGAAAGCGGGGGGACCTACGAGCAGTACTTC.

In its sample, this clone was seen a few times. V and J are TRBV7-9 and TRBJ2-2; D perhaps matches TRBD1 (6 bases). Germline V gene lookup returns CDR1 SEHNR and CDR2 FQNEAQ (reference sequence). CDR3 length: 13 residues. V dropped 4 bases and J dropped 4 bases, with 7 bases sitting between them. The CDR3 sequence: CASSSDSTGELFF. The CDR3 region has the DNA TGTGCCAGCAGCTCGGACAGCACCGGGGAGCTGTTTTTT.

The chain links TRBV7-9 to TRBJ2-7; 9 nucleotides agree with TRBD1. The CDR3 sequence is 15 residues long. Trimming at V came to 5 bases and at J to 2 bases, leaving 7 bases not matched to a gene. Germline lookup yields CDR1 SEHNR and CDR2 FQNEAQ (reference sequence). In DNA, the CDR3 is TGTGCCAGCAGCCCAAGGACAGGGGACACCTACGAGCAGTACTTC. The encoded protein is CASSPRTGDTYEQYF.

This chain uses TRBV11-2 with TRBJ2-7, with D perhaps given as TRBD1 or TRBD2 (6 bases each). The CDR3 has 13 amino acids. The ends were cut back, 7 bases at V and 3 bases at J, with 13 bases in the middle. Germline V gene lookup returns CDR1 SGHAT and CDR2 FQNNGV. CDR3 sequence: CASNGGSLYEQYF. Here the CDR3 DNA reads TGTGCCAGCAACGGGGGCAGCCTCTACGAGCAGTACTTC.

The chain employs TRBV7-2 and TRBJ2-3; 11 bases map to TRBD2. Per the germline V gene, CDR1 is SGHTA and CDR2 is FQGNSA. V shed 2 bases and J 4 bases; nucleotides not matched to a gene: 11. The CDR3 covers 18 residues. The CDR3 bases are TGTGCCAGCAGCTTATTGGCGGCTAGCGGGGGGTACTCAGATACGCAGTATTTT. Encoded protein: CASSLLAASGGYSDTQYF.

J is TRBJ2-1 and V is TRBV5-1, with 7 bases identical to TRBD2. The CDR3 is 14 amino acids. CDR1 SGHRS and CDR2 YFSETQ come from the germline V gene. Trimming at V came to 0 bases and at J to 6 bases, leaving 3 bases not matched to a gene. The CDR3 loop reads CASSLATSPNEQFF. As DNA, the CDR3 is TGCGCCAGCAGCTTGGCGACTAGCCCCAATGAGCAGTTCTTC. The complete variable domain, with remaining parts taken from reference TRBV5-1 and TRBJ2-1, reads KAGVTQTPRYLIKTRGQQVTLSCSPISGHRSVSWYQQTPGQGLQFLFEYFSETQRNKGNFPGRFSGRQFSNSRSEMNVSTLELGDSALYLCASSLATSPNEQFFGPGTRLTVL.

The rearrangement joins TRBV7-7 to TRBJ2-7; 7 bases map to TRBD1. CDR1 SSHAT and CDR2 FNYEAQ come from the germline V gene (reference sequence). V was clipped by 2 bases and J by 6 bases; unmatched bases: 4. The CDR3 has 13 residues. The CDR3 sequence: CASSLIGGREQYF. CDR3 DNA: TGTGCCAGCAGCTTAATAGGGGGCCGCGAGCAGTACTTC.

J is TRBJ2-1 and V is TRBV5-6; no reliable D call. Trimming took off 0 bases at V and 6 bases at J, with 10 bases between the two ends. The CDR3 consists of 14 residues. CDR1 and CDR2 (germline): SGHDT, YYEEEE. The CDR3 bases are TGTGCCAGCAGCTTGGCCTTGAAACCCAATGAGCAGTTCTTC. Translated, it gives CASSLALKPNEQFF.

The chain employs TRBV7-8 and TRBJ2-1; D is unresolved. Trimming took 1 base from V and 7 from J, leaving 5 bases between them. The CDR3 has 12 amino acids. Germline V gene sequence: CDR1 SGHVS, CDR2 FQNEAQ. The CDR3: CASSLGTNEQFF. The CDR3 coding sequence is TGTGCCAGCAGCTTAGGAACTAATGAGCAGTTCTTC.

The chain employs TRBV9 and TRBJ2-6, with 7 nucleotides matching TRBD1. The CDR3 has 17 amino acids. Germline values: CDR1 SGDLS, CDR2 YYNGEE. V trimming: 4 bases; J trimming: 1 base; junction bases outside the gene matches: 8. The CDR3 DNA is TGTGCCAGCAGCCACCGACAGGGAACTTCTGGGGCCAACGTCCTGACTTTC. Translation gives CASSHRQGTSGANVLTF.

This clone was recorded a few times. The CDR3 coding sequence is TGTGCCAGCAGCCAGGGGACAGGTCATAGACTGTTTTTT. Translation: CASSQGTGHRLFF. The V call is TRBV7-9, the J call TRBJ1-4, with 8 positions matching TRBD1. V shed 5 bases, J shed 13 bases, and the junction held 9 bases outside the gene matches. CDR3 length equals 13 residues. From germline, CDR1 is SEHNR and CDR2 FQNEAQ (reference sequence).

This clone has a handful of counts. This chain joins TRBV5-6 and TRBJ2-7; D remains unclear. Germline-derived CDR1 and CDR2 are SGHDT and YYEEEE. The V end lost 0 bases, the J end lost 3 bases, and 13 bases lay between the germline ends. This CDR3 contains 15 residues. CDR3 protein: CASSLAPRDNYEQYF. The CDR3 DNA is TGTGCCAGCAGCTTGGCCCCACGAGACAACTACGAGCAGTACTTC. The full variable domain, completed using reference TRBV5-6 and TRBJ2-7, is DAGVTQSPTHLIKTRGQQVTLRCSPKSGHDTVSWYQQALGQGPQFIFQYYEEEERQRGNFPDRFSGHQFPNYSSELNVNALLLGDSALYLCASSLAPRDNYEQYFGPGTRLTVT.

Only a few counts were recorded for this clone. V and J are TRBV4-1 and TRBJ2-4; 12 bases are a match to TRBD1. V trimming: 1 base; J trimming: 3 bases; junction bases outside the gene matches: 7. CDR1 is MGHRA, CDR2 YSYEKL, per germline. The CDR3 totals 18 residues. This chain's CDR3 is CASSQGSGTGGLKNIQYF. The CDR3 DNA reads as TGCGCCAGCAGCCAAGGATCTGGGACAGGGGGCCTCAAAAACATTCAGTACTTC.

V usage is TRBV7-9 and J usage is TRBJ2-7, with no clear D. The CDR3 has 14 amino acids. The V gene's germline CDR1 is SEHNR and CDR2 FQNEAQ (reference sequence). V was pared by 1 base and J by 0 bases, with 7 bases between. CDR3 region: CASSLGLTSYEQYF. The CDR3 DNA sequence: TGTGCCAGCAGCTTAGGACTCACCTCCTACGAGCAGTACTTC. The full variable domain, rest sourced from reference TRBV7-9 and TRBJ2-7, is DTGVSQNPRHKITKRGQNVTFRCDPISEHNRLYWYRQTLGQGPEFLTYFQNEAQLEKSRLLSDRFSAERPKGSFSTLEIQRTEQGDSAMYLCASSLGLTSYEQYFGPGTRLTVT.

This clone was seen a few times. The chain joins TRBV10-2 to TRBJ2-5; weak D call: TRBD2 (7 bases). V was trimmed by 8 bases and J by 5 bases, leaving 18 bases between them. This CDR3 has 14 residues. CDR1 and CDR2 from the germline V gene are WSHSY and SAAADI. The CDR3, as DNA: TGCGCCAGCGGAGGCGGGGGCTTAGGGGAGACCCAGTACTTC. Amino acid sequence: CASGGGGLGETQYF.